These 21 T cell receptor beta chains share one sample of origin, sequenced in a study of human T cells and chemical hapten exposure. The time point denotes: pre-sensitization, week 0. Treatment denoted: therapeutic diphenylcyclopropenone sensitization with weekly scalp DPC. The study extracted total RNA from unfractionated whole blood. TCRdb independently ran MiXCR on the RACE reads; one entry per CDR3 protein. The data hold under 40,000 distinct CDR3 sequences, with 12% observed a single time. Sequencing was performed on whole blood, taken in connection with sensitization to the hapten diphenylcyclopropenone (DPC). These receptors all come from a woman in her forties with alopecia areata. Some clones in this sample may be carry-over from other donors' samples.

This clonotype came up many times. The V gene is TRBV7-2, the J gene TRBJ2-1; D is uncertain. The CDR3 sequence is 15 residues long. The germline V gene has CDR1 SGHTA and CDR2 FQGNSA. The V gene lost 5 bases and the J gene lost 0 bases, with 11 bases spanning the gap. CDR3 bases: TGTGCCAGCAGCCTTCGCCTAGACTCCTACAATGAGCAGTTCTTC. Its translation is CASSLRLDSYNEQFF.

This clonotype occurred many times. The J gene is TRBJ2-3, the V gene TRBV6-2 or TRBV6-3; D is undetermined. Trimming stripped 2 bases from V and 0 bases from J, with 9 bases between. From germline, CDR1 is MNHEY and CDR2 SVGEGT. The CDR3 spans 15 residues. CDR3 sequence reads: CASSYNEQSTDTQYF. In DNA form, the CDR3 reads TGTGCCAGCAGTTACAACGAACAGAGCACAGATACGCAGTATTTT.

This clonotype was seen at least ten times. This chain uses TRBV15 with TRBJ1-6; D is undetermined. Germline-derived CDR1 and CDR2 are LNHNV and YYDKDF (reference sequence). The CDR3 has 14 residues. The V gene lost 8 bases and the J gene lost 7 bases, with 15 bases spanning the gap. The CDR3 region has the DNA TGTGCCACCCGCACACGGGTCGCGAATTCACCCCTCCACTTT. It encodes CATRTRVANSPLHF.

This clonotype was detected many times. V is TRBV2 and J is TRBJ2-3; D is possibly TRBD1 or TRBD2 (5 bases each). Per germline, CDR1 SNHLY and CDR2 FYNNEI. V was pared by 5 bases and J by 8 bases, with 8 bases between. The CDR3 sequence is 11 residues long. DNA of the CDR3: TGTGCCAGCAGTTGGGACCGTACGCAGTATTTT. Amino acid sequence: CASSWDRTQYF. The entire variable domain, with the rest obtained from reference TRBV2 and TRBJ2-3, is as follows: EPEVTQTPSHQVTQMGQEVILRCVPISNHLYFYWYRQILGQKVEFLVSFYNNEISEKSEIFDDQFSVERPDGSNFTLKIRSTKLEDSAMYFCASSWDRTQYFGPGTRLTVL.

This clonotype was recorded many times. The CDR3 DNA follows: TGTGCCAGCAGCTTAGAGGCTAGCGGGTCCTACGAGCAGTACTTC. Translating gives CASSLEASGSYEQYF. This sequence joins TRBV7-2 and TRBJ2-7; 8 bases agree with TRBD2. The junction had 3 bases not matched to a gene; V was cut back by 1 base and J by 1 base. Per germline, CDR1 SGHTA and CDR2 FQGNSA. This CDR3 comprises 15 residues.

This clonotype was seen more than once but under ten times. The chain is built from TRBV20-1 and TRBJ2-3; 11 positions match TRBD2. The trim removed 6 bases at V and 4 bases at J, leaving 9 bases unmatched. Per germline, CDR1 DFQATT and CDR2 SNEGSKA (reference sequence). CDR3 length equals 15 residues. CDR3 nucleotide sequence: TGCAGTGCCATGACGACTAGCGGGAATCCAGATACGCAGTATTTT. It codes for CSAMTTSGNPDTQYF.

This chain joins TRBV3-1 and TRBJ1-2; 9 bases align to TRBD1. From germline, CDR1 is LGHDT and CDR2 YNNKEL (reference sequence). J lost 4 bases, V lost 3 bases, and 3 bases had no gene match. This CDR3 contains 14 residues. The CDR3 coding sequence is TGTGCCAGCAGCCATGGACAGGGGTCCTATGGCTACACCTTC. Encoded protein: CASSHGQGSYGYTF.

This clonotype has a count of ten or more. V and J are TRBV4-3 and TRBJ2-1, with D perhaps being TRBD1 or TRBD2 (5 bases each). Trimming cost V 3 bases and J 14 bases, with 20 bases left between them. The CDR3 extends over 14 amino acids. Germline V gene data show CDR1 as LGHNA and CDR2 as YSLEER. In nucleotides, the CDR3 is TGCGCCAGCAGCCACGAACTTACTCGGGGCGAGGAGTTCTTC. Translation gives CASSHELTRGEEFF.

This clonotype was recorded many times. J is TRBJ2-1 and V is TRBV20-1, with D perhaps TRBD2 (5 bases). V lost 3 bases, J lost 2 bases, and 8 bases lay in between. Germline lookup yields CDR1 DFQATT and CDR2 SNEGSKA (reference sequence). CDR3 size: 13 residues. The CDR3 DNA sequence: TGCAGTGCTAGCGGGATTACCTACAATGAGCAGTTCTTC. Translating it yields CSASGITYNEQFF.

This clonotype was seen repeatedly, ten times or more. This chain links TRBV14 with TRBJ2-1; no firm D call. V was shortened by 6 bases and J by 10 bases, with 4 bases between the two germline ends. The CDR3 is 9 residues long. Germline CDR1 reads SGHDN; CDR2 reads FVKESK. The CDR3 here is CASRVEQFF. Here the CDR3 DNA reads TGTGCCAGCAGGGTAGAGCAGTTCTTC.

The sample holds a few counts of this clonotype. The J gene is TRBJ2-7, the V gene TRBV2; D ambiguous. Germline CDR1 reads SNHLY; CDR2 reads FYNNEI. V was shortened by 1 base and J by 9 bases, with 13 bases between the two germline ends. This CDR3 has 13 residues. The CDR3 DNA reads TGTGCCAGCAGTGAAGGAGCTGTACGGGCGCAGTACTTC. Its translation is CASSEGAVRAQYF.

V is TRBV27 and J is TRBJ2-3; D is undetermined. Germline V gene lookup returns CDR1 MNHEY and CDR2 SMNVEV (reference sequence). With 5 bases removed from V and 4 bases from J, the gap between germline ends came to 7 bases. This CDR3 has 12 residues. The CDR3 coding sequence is TGTGCCAGCAGTCGGGCCGCAGATACGCAGTATTTT. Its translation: CASSRAADTQYF.

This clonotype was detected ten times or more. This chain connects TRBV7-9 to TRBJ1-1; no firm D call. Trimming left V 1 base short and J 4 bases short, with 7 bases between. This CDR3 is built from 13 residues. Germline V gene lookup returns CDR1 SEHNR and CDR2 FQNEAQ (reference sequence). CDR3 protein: CASSLDGFTEAFF. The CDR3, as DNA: TGTGCCAGCAGCTTAGACGGGTTCACTGAAGCTTTCTTT. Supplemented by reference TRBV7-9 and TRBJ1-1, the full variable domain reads DTGVSQNPRHKITKRGQNVTFRCDPISEHNRLYWYRQTLGQGPEFLTYFQNEAQLEKSRLLSDRFSAERPKGSFSTLEIQRTEQGDSAMYLCASSLDGFTEAFFGQGTRLTVV.

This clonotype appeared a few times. CDR3 bases: TGTGCCAGCAGCTACAGGGGCAATGAGCAGTTCTTC. The encoded protein is CASSYRGNEQFF. The chain carries TRBV28 and TRBJ2-1; TRBD1 matches at 7 bases. The CDR3 has 12 amino acids. V shed 6 bases, J shed 6 bases, and the junction held 2 bases outside the gene matches. CDR1 and CDR2 from the germline V gene are MDHEN and SYDVKM. The full variable domain, rest sourced from reference TRBV28 and TRBJ2-1, is DVKVTQSSRYLVKRTGEKVFLECVQDMDHENMFWYRQDPGLGLRLIYFSYDVKMKEKGDIPEGYSVSREKKERFSLILESASTNQTSMYLCASSYRGNEQFFGPGTRLTVL.

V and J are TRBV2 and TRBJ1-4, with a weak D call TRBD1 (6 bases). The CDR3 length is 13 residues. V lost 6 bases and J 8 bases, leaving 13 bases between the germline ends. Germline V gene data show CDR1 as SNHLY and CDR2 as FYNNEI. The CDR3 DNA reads TGTGCCAGCAGCACAGGGCTAGGGGAAAAACTGTTTTTT. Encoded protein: CASSTGLGEKLFF.

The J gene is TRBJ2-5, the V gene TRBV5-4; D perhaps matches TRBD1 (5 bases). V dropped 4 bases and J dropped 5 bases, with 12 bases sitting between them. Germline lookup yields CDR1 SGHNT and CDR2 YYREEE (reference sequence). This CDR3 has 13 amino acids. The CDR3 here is CASSPGQAETQYF. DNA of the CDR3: TGTGCCAGCAGCCCTGGACAAGCTGAGACCCAGTACTTC.

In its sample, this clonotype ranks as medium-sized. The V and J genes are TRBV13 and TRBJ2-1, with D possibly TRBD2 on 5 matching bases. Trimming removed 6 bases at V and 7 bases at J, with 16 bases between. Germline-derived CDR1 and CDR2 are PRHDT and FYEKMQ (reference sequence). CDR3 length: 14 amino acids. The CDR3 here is CASSSDSDRNEQFF. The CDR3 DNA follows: TGTGCCAGCAGTTCGGACTCTGATAGAAATGAGCAGTTCTTC.

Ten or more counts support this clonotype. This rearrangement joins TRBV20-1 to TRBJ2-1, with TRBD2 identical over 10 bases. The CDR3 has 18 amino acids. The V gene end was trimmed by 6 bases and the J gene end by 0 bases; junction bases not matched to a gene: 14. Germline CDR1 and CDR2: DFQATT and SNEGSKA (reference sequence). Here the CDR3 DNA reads TGCAGTGCACGGGAGGACAGCGGGAGGGTGAGCTCCTACAATGAGCAGTTCTTC. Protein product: CSAREDSGRVSSYNEQFF.

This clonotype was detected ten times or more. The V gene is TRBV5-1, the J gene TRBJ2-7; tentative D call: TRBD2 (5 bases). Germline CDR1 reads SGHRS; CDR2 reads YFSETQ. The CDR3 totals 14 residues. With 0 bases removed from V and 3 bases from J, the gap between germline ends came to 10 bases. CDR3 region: CASSLGSANYEQYF. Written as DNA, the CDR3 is TGCGCCAGCAGCTTGGGTAGCGCGAACTACGAGCAGTACTTC.

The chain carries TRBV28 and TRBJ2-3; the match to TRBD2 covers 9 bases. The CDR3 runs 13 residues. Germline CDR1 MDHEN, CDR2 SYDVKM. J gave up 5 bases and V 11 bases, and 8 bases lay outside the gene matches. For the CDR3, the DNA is TGTGCCGGGCGGGGGGGCCGAGAAGATACGCAGTATTTT. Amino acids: CAGRGGREDTQYF.

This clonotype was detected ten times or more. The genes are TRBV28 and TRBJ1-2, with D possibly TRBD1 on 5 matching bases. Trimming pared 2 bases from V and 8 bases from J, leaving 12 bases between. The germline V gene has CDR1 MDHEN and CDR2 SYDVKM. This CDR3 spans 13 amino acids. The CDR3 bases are TGTGCCAGCAGTTTAGGGGGTGTGTACGGCTACACCTTC. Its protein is CASSLGGVYGYTF.